This T cell receptor (beta chain) was sequenced in a study of T cells expressing NK-cell markers. About the study: Sorted CD3+CD56+NKG2C+, CD3+CD56+NKG2C- and CD3+CD56-NKG2C+ T cells supplied TCR beta repertoires. Overall study findings and caveats: Researchers report these clonotypes also headed the CD3+CD56-NKG2C+ fraction in a handful of donors. Among CD8+ T cells from roughly six donors, dominant NKG2C+ clonotypes accounted for roughly 1.0-7.0%.

As the method of synthesis, 5'RACE template switching with UMIs yielded TCR beta cDNA. With the 5' RACE reads reprocessed, TCRdb shows one record per CDR3 protein and no DNA. The listing contains about 450,000 distinct CDR3 sequences. Germline CDR1 is SQVTM and CDR2 is ANQGSEA. The CDR3 totals 17 residues. Turning to this clonotype: What it recognizes is unknown.

The receptor's source is a woman between 18 and 75 years old in good health. V gene TRBV29-1 combines with J gene TRBJ2-5; the D call of TRBD1 rests on TCRdb alone, since no DNA is present to check it. The material sequenced was blood T cells: a sorted CD56 or NKG2C T cell subset, CD4+ or CD8+ T cells, or bulk PBMC T cells (not recorded which). The CDR3 loop is CSVELRWGGQGWETQYF.